The rows below give T cell receptor beta chains drawn from one sample of a study of blood T cell repertoires in COVID-19. Only in-frame clones appear in the TCRdb table, and some are missing; sequencing was by immunoSEQ multiplex PCR. The sample holds around 210,000 clones, approximately 87% seen once. Sequenced: peripheral blood. These receptor sequences come from a woman aged 70 to 79 with acute or convalescent COVID-19. CDR3s include the opening cysteine and the closing phenylalanine or tryptophan. The D gene is left open where the match is weak. Expanded clones are given a class, and other clones once, few, many or no size at all.

cdr3_aa cdr3_nt v_call d_call clone_size j_call
CASSAGTANLPSNYGYTF TGTGCCAGTAGTGCCGGGACAGCCAACCTCCCTTCTAACTATGGCTACACCTTC TRBV19 TRBD1 . TRBJ1-2
CASSLAQGSNTGELFF TGTGCCAGCAGCTTAGCGCAGGGGTCGAACACCGGGGAGCTGTTTTTT TRBV7-6 . . TRBJ2-2
CASSGGDRGPGELFF TGTGCCAGCAGCGGCGGGGACAGGGGGCCCGGGGAGCTGTTTTTT TRBV7-7 TRBD1 . TRBJ2-2
CASSQVSDSDYEQYF TGTGCCAGCAGCCAAGTTTCGGACAGTGACTACGAGCAGTACTTC TRBV3-1/TRBV3-2 . . TRBJ2-7
CASSQISGDTEAFF TGTGCCAGCAGCCAAATCTCAGGGGACACTGAAGCTTTCTTT TRBV3-1/TRBV3-2 . . TRBJ1-1
CASRVGPELAGNQPQHF TGCGCCAGCAGGGTGGGCCCCGAGCTCGCCGGCAATCAGCCCCAGCATTTT TRBV5-1 . . TRBJ1-5
CASSLAGGRDEQFF TGTGCCAGCAGCTTGGCGGGGGGGCGTGATGAGCAGTTCTTC TRBV7-2 TRBD2 . TRBJ2-1
CASSLGGLAVQYF TGTGCCAGCAGTTTAGGGGGACTAGCTGTGCAGTACTTC TRBV28 TRBD2 . TRBJ2-7
CASSFPAGDTQYF TGTGCCAGCAGCTTTCCGGCGGGAGATACGCAGTATTTT TRBV7-3 . . TRBJ2-3
CASSVQGGLYNEQFF TGTGCCAGCTCAGTCCAGGGGGGTCTCTACAATGAGCAGTTCTTC TRBV18 . . TRBJ2-1
CASSLTQSGNYGYTF TGTGCCAGCAGTCTAACCCAGTCGGGGAATTATGGCTACACCTTC TRBV6-5 . few TRBJ1-2
CASSVGQGKQPQHF TGTGCCAGCAGCGTCGGACAGGGGAAACAGCCCCAGCATTTT TRBV7-2 TRBD1 . TRBJ1-5
CASSPGTGWGEQFF TGTGCCAGCAGCCCGGGGACAGGGTGGGGGGAGCAGTTCTTC TRBV7-9 TRBD1 . TRBJ2-1
CASSTGDGFAGANVLTF TGTGCCAGCAGTACAGGGGACGGTTTTGCTGGGGCCAACGTCCTGACTTTC TRBV6-2/TRBV6-3 TRBD1 . TRBJ2-6
CASRPSRVEKLFF TGTGCCAGCAGACCCTCGAGGGTCGAAAAACTGTTTTTT TRBV6-5 . . TRBJ1-4
CATSDWRPGRADTQYF TGTGCCACCAGTGATTGGAGACCAGGGCGAGCAGATACGCAGTATTTT TRBV24-1 . . TRBJ2-3
CAIGTGLNYGYTF TGTGCCATAGGGACAGGCCTAAACTATGGCTACACCTTC TRBV10-3 TRBD1 . TRBJ1-2
CASSLNPPRLAGVYTQYF TGTGCCAGCAGCCTTAACCCCCCACGACTAGCGGGAGTATATACGCAGTATTTT TRBV28 TRBD2 . TRBJ2-3
CASSQVRSSGNTIYF TGTGCCAGCAGCCAAGTCCGGAGCTCTGGAAACACCATATATTTT TRBV14 . once TRBJ1-3
CASSCKEYSNQPQHF TGCGCCAGCAGCTGTAAAGAGTATAGCAATCAGCCCCAGCATTTT TRBV5-1 . . TRBJ1-5
CASSQPGQANRNYGYTF TGCGCCAGCAGCCAGCCGGGACAGGCTAATCGGAACTATGGCTACACCTTC TRBV4-1 TRBD1 . TRBJ1-2
CASSYSKQSNTGELFF TGTGCCAGCAGTTACTCGAAACAGTCGAACACCGGGGAGCTGTTTTTT TRBV6-6 . . TRBJ2-2
CASSKGRGSYNEQFF TGTGCCAGTAGTAAAGGGCGGGGCTCCTACAATGAGCAGTTCTTC TRBV19 . . TRBJ2-1
CASSLGLGGRAEEEYF TGTGCCAGCAGCTTAGGACTGGGCGGGAGGGCCGAGGAAGAGTACTTC TRBV11-3 TRBD2 . TRBJ2-7
CASSLLADTQYF TGCGCCAGCAGCTTGCTTGCAGATACGCAGTATTTT TRBV5-1 . . TRBJ2-3
CASSEALPGYEQYF TGTGCCAGCAGTGAAGCGCTTCCCGGGTACGAGCAGTACTTC TRBV6-1 . once TRBJ2-7
CASSFPGRGDTQYF TGTGCCAGCAGCTTCCCGGGGAGAGGCGATACGCAGTATTTT TRBV11-2 . . TRBJ2-3
CASSLGTRPGNTIYF TGTGCCAGCAGCTTAGGGACACGGCCGGGAAACACCATATATTTT TRBV7-2 . . TRBJ1-3
CASSRGSPLNTEAFF TGTGCCAGCAGCCGCGGGTCACCACTGAACACTGAAGCTTTCTTT TRBV5-4 . few TRBJ1-1
CSARTGAETGNEQYF TGCAGCGCCCGGACAGGGGCCGAGACGGGGAACGAGCAGTACTTC TRBV29-1 TRBD1 . TRBJ2-7
CASSSFRGPDNSPLHF TGCGCCAGCAGCTCGTTCAGGGGGCCCGATAATTCACCCCTCCACTTT TRBV5-1 TRBD1 once TRBJ1-6
CASSFRDRVYEQYF TGTGCCAGCAGCTTCCGGGACAGGGTCTACGAGCAGTACTTC TRBV5-6 TRBD1 . TRBJ2-7
CASNRQGARTEAFF TGTGCCAGCAACCGACAGGGGGCGCGGACTGAAGCTTTCTTT TRBV7-2 TRBD1 . TRBJ1-1
CATLGTGNNSPLHF TGTGCCACTTTGGGGACAGGGAATAATTCACCCCTCCACTTT TRBV19 TRBD1 . TRBJ1-6
CASSGSGTNEKLFF TGTGCCAGCAGTGGATCGGGAACTAATGAAAAACTGTTTTTT TRBV2 . . TRBJ1-4
CASSQDPTSGTFYEQYF TGTGCCAGCAGCCAAGATCCAACTAGCGGAACATTCTACGAGCAGTACTTC TRBV3-1/TRBV3-2 TRBD2 . TRBJ2-7
CASIQGYLSNTEAFF TGTGCCAGTATACAGGGCTACTTGTCGAACACTGAAGCTTTCTTT TRBV19 . . TRBJ1-1
CASSQDFGNRAYNEQFF TGTGCCAGCAGCCAAGATTTTGGCAATCGGGCCTACAATGAGCAGTTCTTC TRBV4-2 . . TRBJ2-1
CSASSRAGNTIYF TGCAGTGCTAGTTCTCGCGCTGGAAACACCATATATTTT TRBV20-1 . few TRBJ1-3
CASSLARDGTQYF TGTGCCAGCAGCTTAGCTCGGGATGGGACCCAGTACTTC TRBV7-7 . once TRBJ2-5
CASSLTSGDTEAFF TGTGCCAGCAGCTTAACGTCGGGGGACACTGAAGCTTTCTTT TRBV7-3 . . TRBJ1-1
CASKNSGQLVNTGELFF TGTGCCAGTAAAAACTCTGGACAGTTGGTAAACACCGGGGAGCTGTTTTTT TRBV19 . . TRBJ2-2
CSVGGQFF TGCAGCGTTGGGGGCCAGTTCTTC TRBV29-1 . once TRBJ2-1
CASSPRRGQLNTEAFF TGTGCCAGCTCACCACGCAGGGGGCAACTGAACACTGAAGCTTTCTTT TRBV18 TRBD1 . TRBJ1-1
CASSEISIYNEQFF TGTGCCAGCAGTGAAATCTCTATTTACAATGAGCAGTTCTTC TRBV6-1 . . TRBJ2-1
CASSLQGGNSPLHF TGCGCCAGCAGCTTACAGGGGGGTAATTCACCCCTCCACTTT TRBV5-1 TRBD1 . TRBJ1-6
CASSEFQGSAGNTIYF TGTGCCAGCAGTGAATTCCAGGGGAGCGCTGGAAACACCATATATTTT TRBV25-1 . . TRBJ1-3
CASGTSRLEDTQYF TGCGCCAGCGGGACTAGCCGATTGGAGGATACGCAGTATTTT TRBV5-1 TRBD2 . TRBJ2-3
CASSLGDNTEAFF TGTGCCAGCAGCCTAGGGGATAACACTGAAGCTTTCTTT TRBV7-3 . . TRBJ1-1
CASSQGGQGQETQYF TGTGCCAGCAGCCAAGGGGGACAGGGCCAAGAGACCCAGTACTTC TRBV14 TRBD1 . TRBJ2-5
CASSKLTYEQYF TGTGCCAGCAGCAAACTCACCTACGAGCAGTACTTC TRBV7-8 . . TRBJ2-7
CASSAGGTVNTEAFF TGTGCCAGCTCAGCTGGGGGGACAGTGAACACTGAAGCTTTCTTT TRBV18 TRBD1 . TRBJ1-1
CASSAGAGGTYEQYF TGTGCCAGCAGTGCCGGGGCGGGAGGCACCTACGAGCAGTACTTC TRBV7-8 TRBD2 once TRBJ2-7
CASSPSQGSNTIYF TGTGCCAGCAGCCCCTCTCAGGGGTCTAACACCATATATTTT TRBV7-3 . few TRBJ1-3
CASSSGQGRANYGYTF TGTGCCAGCAGTTCGGGACAGGGCCGAGCTAACTATGGCTACACCTTC TRBV27 TRBD1 . TRBJ1-2
CASSASRGKGEQYF TGCGCCAGCAGTGCGTCCAGGGGAAAAGGCGAGCAGTACTTC TRBV10-1 . once TRBJ2-7
CASSAGLAGVGANVLTF TGTGCCAGCAGCGCCGGACTAGCGGGAGTTGGGGCCAACGTCCTGACTTTC TRBV5-4 TRBD2 . TRBJ2-6